The clone carrying this T cell receptor beta chain was found many times. Germline CDR1 and CDR2: KGHDR and SFDVKD. The CDR3 is 16 amino acids. V lost 4 bases, J lost 2 bases, and 16 bases lay in between. This record comes from a study of early T cells in non-severe SARS-CoV-2 infection. TCRdb used MiXCR to reprocess the 5' RACE reads, holding one entry per CDR3 protein. The sample carries approximately 73,000 distinct CDR3 sequences, about 11% recorded once. Sequencing was done on a sample of whole blood. This chain connects TRBV24-1 to TRBJ2-5; maybe TRBD1 (6 bases). This clonotype was sampled from an adult who was a healthcare worker with PCR-confirmed SARS-CoV-2 infection or an uninfected control (not recorded which). Here the CDR3 reads CATSDPQGDRQETQYF. The CDR3, as DNA: TGTGCCACCAGTGACCCACAGGGTGACAGACAAGAGACCCAGTACTTC.